The rows below give T cell receptor beta chains drawn from one sample of a study of control samples from healthy donors and cancer patients. Libraries were prepared by immunoSEQ multiplex PCR; TCRdb keeps only in-frame clonotypes and omits some of them. The sample lists about 51,000 clones; 80% were seen once. Material for sequencing was blood. The source is a man in his 70s in good health. CDR3s include the opening cysteine and the closing phenylalanine or tryptophan. D genes are given only for firm matches. Not all rows give a size; the values are once, few, many and, for expanded clones, a class.

>TRBV28|TRBD1|TRBJ1-5|NA
CASSTGDRGGQPQHF
TGTGCCAGCAGTACAGGGGACAGGGGAGGACAGCCCCAGCATTTT
>TRBV11-2|NA|TRBJ1-1|NA
CASSLRGDGNTEAFF
TGTGCCAGCAGCTTAAGAGGGGACGGGAACACTGAAGCTTTCTTT
>TRBV4-1|NA|TRBJ2-1|NA
CASSLWLGSLYNEQFF
TGCGCCAGCAGCCTTTGGTTGGGATCCCTATACAATGAGCAGTTCTTC
>TRBV2|NA|TRBJ2-7|NA
CASIDRARGSSYEQYF
TGTGCCAGCATCGATAGGGCCAGGGGCAGCTCCTACGAGCAGTACTTC
>TRBV5-8|NA|TRBJ2-3|NA
CASSFSGAKGTDTQYF
TGTGCCAGCAGCTTCTCCGGGGCGAAGGGCACAGATACGCAGTATTTT
>TRBV7-8|TRBD1|TRBJ2-3|NA
CASSTSTGTDTQYF
TGTGCCAGCAGCACATCGACAGGGACAGATACGCAGTATTTT
>TRBV3-1/TRBV3-2|NA|TRBJ1-3|NA
CASSQVQGLGGNTIYF
TGTGCCAGCAGCCAAGTTCAGGGGCTTGGAGGAAACACCATATATTTT
>TRBV10-3|NA|TRBJ1-2|NA
CAIRGQAGAYGYTF
TGTGCCATCAGGGGACAAGCCGGGGCCTATGGCTACACCTTC
>TRBV7-8|NA|TRBJ1-1|NA
CASSLGRFTEAFF
TGTGCCAGCAGCTTAGGCAGGTTCACTGAAGCTTTCTTT
>TRBV5-4|NA|TRBJ2-2|once
CASSLVAGQDTGELFF
TGTGCCAGCAGCTTGGTGGCAGGGCAGGACACCGGGGAGCTGTTTTTT
>TRBV25-1|NA|TRBJ1-4|NA
CASSGGGHFNEKLFF
TGTGCCAGCAGTGGGGGCGGTCACTTTAATGAAAAACTGTTTTTT
>TRBV5-1|NA|TRBJ2-5|NA
CASSLVGTDQETQYF
TGCGCCAGCAGCTTGGTAGGGACCGACCAAGAGACCCAGTACTTC
>TRBV6-5|TRBD1|TRBJ1-6|NA
CASTLLQGPWSPLHF
TGTGCCAGCACCCTCTTACAGGGGCCTTGGTCACCCCTCCACTTT
>TRBV19|NA|TRBJ1-3|NA
CASSIEAPGSTIYF
TGTGCCAGTAGTATAGAGGCCCCTGGAAGCACCATATATTTT
>TRBV9|TRBD2|TRBJ2-7|NA
CASSVVVPGTSGRYEQYF
TGTGCCAGCAGCGTAGTAGTACCCGGGACTAGCGGGAGATACGAGCAGTACTTC
>TRBV6-5|NA|TRBJ2-2|NA
CASRFPANTGELFF
TGTGCCAGCCGGTTCCCAGCGAACACCGGGGAGCTGTTTTTT
>TRBV19|TRBD1|TRBJ1-2|few
CASSSPGQAFGYTF
TGTGCCAGTAGTAGCCCGGGACAGGCTTTTGGCTACACCTTC
>TRBV12-3/TRBV12-4|NA|TRBJ1-5|NA
CASSFGVYQPQHF
TGTGCCAGCAGTTTCGGAGTGTATCAGCCCCAGCATTTT
>TRBV21-1|NA|TRBJ2-1|NA
CASSKTLAGVDNEQFF
TGTGCCAGCAGCAAAACACTAGCGGGAGTGGACAATGAGCAGTTCTTC
>TRBV7-9|NA|TRBJ2-2|once
CASSFHVPRYTGELFF
TGTGCCAGCAGCTTTCATGTGCCGCGGTACACCGGGGAGCTGTTTTTT
>TRBV5-6|NA|TRBJ1-3|NA
CASSLGPVSGNTIYF
TGTGCCAGCAGCTTGGGCCCCGTCTCTGGAAACACCATATATTTT
>TRBV7-2|NA|TRBJ1-1|once
CASSLTRGTEAFF
TGTGCCAGCAGCTTAACCAGGGGCACTGAAGCTTTCTTT
>TRBV10-3|NA|TRBJ1-4|NA
CAISAGGTNEKLFF
TGTGCCATCAGCGCAGGTGGGACTAATGAAAAACTGTTTTTT
>TRBV28|NA|TRBJ2-7|NA
CASTHSRGEQYF
TGTGCCAGCACCCATTCCCGAGGTGAGCAGTACTTC